These 32 T cell receptor beta chains originate from one sample sequenced in a study of radiation and T cells in renal cell carcinoma. The data were produced by immunoSEQ multiplex PCR, yet TCRdb's version contains in-frame clones alone and is incomplete. Here the sample spans fewer than 85,000 clones, roughly nine tenths being singletons. The time point was: blood 4 weeks post-SBRT, at nephrectomy. This sample's treatment: 15 Gy SBRT to primary tumor, nephrectomy 4 weeks later. Specimen: blood, collected from a patient whose treatment included radiotherapy and nephrectomy. Source of these receptors: a woman aged 65 to 85 with renal cell carcinoma.

The chain employs TRBV5-6 and TRBJ2-7; D is possibly TRBD1 or TRBD2 (5 bases each). Germline CDR1 is SGHDT and CDR2 is YYEEEE. This CDR3 comprises 14 residues. The V end lost 3 bases, the J end lost 7 bases, and 17 bases lay between the germline ends. CDR3 amino acids: CASSYRSQLGEQYF. Here the CDR3 DNA reads TGTGCCAGCAGCTACAGGTCCCAACTAGGGGAGCAGTACTTC.

The chain combines TRBV6-5 with TRBJ2-1; a weak D match, TRBD2 (6 bases). V lost 11 bases to trimming and J lost 9 bases, with 20 bases between them. The germline V gene encodes CDR1 MNHEY and CDR2 SVGAGI. The CDR3 spans 13 residues. CDR3 bases: TGTGCCGCAGCGGGTCCAGGGAGGATTGAGCAGTTCTTC. This translates into CAAAGPGRIEQFF.

This clone was seen more than once but under ten times. The V and J genes are TRBV30 and TRBJ1-1, with no clear D. This CDR3 is 14 amino acids long. Germline lookup yields CDR1 GTSNPN and CDR2 SVGIG (reference sequence). Deletions cut 0 bases from V and 3 bases from J, with 11 bases between. Written as DNA, the CDR3 is TGTGCCTGGAGTGTACCGGCGGCGGACACTGAAGCTTTCTTT. As protein: CAWSVPAADTEAFF.

This clone was seen a few times. The chain has TRBV2 and TRBJ1-5; possible D gene TRBD1, 5 bases. Looked up from germline, CDR1 is SNHLY and CDR2 is FYNNEI. The CDR3 sequence is 14 residues long. Trimming took 1 base from V and 2 from J, leaving 6 bases between them. CDR3 region: CASSEVRGNQPQHF. In nucleotides, the CDR3 is TGTGCCAGCAGTGAAGTCAGGGGCAATCAGCCCCAGCATTTT. The full variable domain, rest sourced from reference TRBV2 and TRBJ1-5, is EPEVTQTPSHQVTQMGQEVILRCVPISNHLYFYWYRQILGQKVEFLVSFYNNEISEKSEIFDDQFSVERPDGSNFTLKIRSTKLEDSAMYFCASSEVRGNQPQHFGDGTRLSIL.

Only one count was recorded for this clone. The chain is built from TRBV7-2 and TRBJ2-7; D is ambiguous. V was shortened by 2 bases and J by 5 bases, with 7 bases between the two germline ends. This CDR3 is built from 12 residues. CDR1 is SGHTA and CDR2 is FQGNSA in the germline V gene. CDR3 sequence: CASSLSKNEQYF. CDR3 sequence (DNA): TGTGCCAGCAGCTTATCTAAGAACGAGCAGTACTTC.

The CDR3 nucleotides are TGTGCCAGTAGTATAGGAGGCAGGGCTCTTATGAACACTGAAGCTTTCTTT. Translation gives CASSIGGRALMNTEAFF. The genes are TRBV19 and TRBJ1-1; a possible D gene is TRBD1 (5 bases). Trimming left V 1 base short and J 0 bases short, with 15 bases between. The germline V gene has CDR1 LNHDA and CDR2 SQIVND (reference sequence). The CDR3 totals 17 residues.

V usage is TRBV30 and J usage is TRBJ2-7, with 7 bases that match TRBD1. Germline V gene sequence: CDR1 GTSNPN, CDR2 SVGIG (reference sequence). The length of the CDR3 is 13 residues. The trim removed 0 bases at V and 3 bases at J, leaving 2 bases unmatched. Here the CDR3 reads CAWSVDRDYEQYF. CDR3 in DNA: TGTGCCTGGAGTGTAGACAGGGACTACGAGCAGTACTTC.

The chain has TRBV7-2 and TRBJ2-1, with TRBD2 matching 11 bases. The CDR3 sequence is 17 residues long. V dropped 0 bases and J dropped 4; count of bases not matched to a gene: 5. From germline, CDR1 is SGHTA and CDR2 FQGNSA. CDR3 region: CASSLAPTSGGYNEQFF. For the CDR3, the DNA is TGTGCCAGCAGCTTAGCCCCTACTAGCGGGGGATACAATGAGCAGTTCTTC. The variable domain in full, with the rest retrieved from reference TRBV7-2 and TRBJ2-1, is GAGVSQSPSNKVTEKGKDVELRCDPISGHTALYWYRQSLGQGLEFLIYFQGNSAPDKSGLPSDRFSAERTGGSVSTLTIQRTQQEDSAVYLCASSLAPTSGGYNEQFFGPGTRLTVL.

The chain employs TRBV29-1 and TRBJ2-3; D remains ambiguous. Trimming removed 5 bases from V and 4 bases from J, with 13 bases in between. The length of the CDR3 is 13 residues. The germline gives CDR1 SQVTM, CDR2 ANQGSEA. DNA for the CDR3: TGCAGCGTTTCCCGAAAGGTGTCAGATACGCAGTATTTT. It yields the protein CSVSRKVSDTQYF.

The chain is built from TRBV5-1 and TRBJ2-5; 11 nucleotides align to TRBD2. With 0 bases clipped from V and 5 bases from J, the junction kept 0 bases outside the gene matches. CDR3 length: 14 residues. The V gene's germline CDR1 is SGHRS and CDR2 YFSETQ. This chain's CDR3 is CASSLGTSGETQYF. The CDR3, as DNA: TGCGCCAGCAGCTTGGGGACTAGCGGGGAGACCCAGTACTTC.

This chain links TRBV5-1 with TRBJ2-2; the match to TRBD2 covers 14 bases. From germline, CDR1 is SGHRS and CDR2 YFSETQ. The junction had 6 bases not matched to a gene; V was cut back by 4 bases and J by 4 bases. The length of the CDR3 is 17 residues. CDR3: CASSLTSGGASTGELFF. CDR3 bases: TGCGCCAGCAGCCTGACTAGCGGGGGGGCTTCCACCGGGGAGCTGTTTTTT.

The chain employs TRBV6-6 and TRBJ2-3; TRBD1 or TRBD2 may be the D gene (5 bases each). V was clipped by 6 bases and J by 5 bases, with 18 bases between them. Germline values: CDR1 MNHNY, CDR2 SVGAGI (reference sequence). The CDR3 spans 15 residues. In DNA form, the CDR3 reads TGTGCCAGCAGATTTGACGTCCAGAGGGGAGATACGCAGTATTTT. Translating it yields CASRFDVQRGDTQYF.

The V gene is TRBV29-1, the J gene TRBJ2-7; 9 bases agree with TRBD1. The V gene end was trimmed by 7 bases and the J gene end by 4 bases; junction bases not matched to a gene: 5. The germline V gene has CDR1 SQVTM and CDR2 ANQGSEA. This CDR3 spans 12 amino acids. This CDR3 reads CSGGQGIYEQYF. The CDR3 DNA reads as TGCAGCGGGGGACAGGGAATATACGAGCAGTACTTC.

The genes are TRBV7-2 and TRBJ1-2; 9 bases line up with TRBD1. This CDR3 comprises 15 residues. V dropped 5 bases and J dropped 4; count of bases not matched to a gene: 8. Germline V lookup: CDR1 SGHTA, CDR2 FQGNSA. DNA for the CDR3: TGTGCCAGCAGCATCCAACAGGGGGCGGTCTATGGCTACACCTTC. Protein: CASSIQQGAVYGYTF.

The gene calls are TRBV5-1 and TRBJ1-2; TRBD1 agrees at 9 bases. The CDR3 is 15 amino acids. V dropped 5 bases and J dropped 4; count of bases not matched to a gene: 9. CDR1 is SGHRS and CDR2 is YFSETQ in the germline V gene. The CDR3 spells CASSPGQGIAYGYTF. The CDR3 nucleotides are TGCGCCAGCAGTCCCGGACAGGGGATCGCCTATGGCTACACCTTC.

V is TRBV19 and J is TRBJ2-2, with 10 bases matching TRBD1. CDR3 length equals 16 residues. V dropped 4 bases and J dropped 7; count of bases not matched to a gene: 9. In germline, CDR1 is LNHDA, CDR2 SQIVND (reference sequence). The CDR3 bases are TGTGCCAGTAGTACCCCCGGGACAGGGGTGCGCGGGGAGCTGTTTTTT. This encodes CASSTPGTGVRGELFF. Full variable domain (missing parts from reference TRBV19 and TRBJ2-2): DGGITQSPKYLFRKEGQNVTLSCEQNLNHDAMYWYRQDPGQGLRLIYYSQIVNDFQKGDIAEGYSVSREKKESFPLTVTSAQKNPTAFYLCASSTPGTGVRGELFFGEGSRLTVL.

The CDR3: CSSWTVERSTDTQYF. In nucleotides, the CDR3 is TGCAGCTCGTGGACAGTGGAGCGGAGCACAGATACGCAGTATTTT. The chain recombines TRBV29-1 with TRBJ2-3; D perhaps matches TRBD1 (6 bases). Germline CDR1 SQVTM, CDR2 ANQGSEA. This CDR3 has 15 residues. Trimming removed 8 bases at V and 0 bases at J, with 18 bases between.

The V and J genes are TRBV7-2 and TRBJ2-7, with a tentative D call TRBD1 (6 bases). The CDR3 spans 13 residues. V dropped 4 bases and J dropped 3 bases, with 10 bases sitting between them. Per the germline V gene, CDR1 is SGHTA and CDR2 is FQGNSA. CDR3 region: CASSSLGGYEQYF. Here the CDR3 DNA reads TGTGCCAGCAGCTCACTAGGGGGCTACGAGCAGTACTTC.

This chain uses TRBV15 with TRBJ1-6; D perhaps matches TRBD1 (5 bases). This CDR3 contains 14 residues. CDR1 and CDR2 from the germline V gene are LNHNV and YYDKDF (reference sequence). V dropped 6 bases and J dropped 5 bases, with 11 bases sitting between them. CDR3 residues: CATRPQVHNSPLHF. The CDR3 coding sequence is TGTGCCACCAGGCCACAGGTGCATAATTCACCCCTCCACTTT.

The V call is TRBV18, the J call TRBJ1-2; D is unresolved. Trimming left V 3 bases short and J 14 bases short, with 16 bases between. This CDR3 region has 12 residues. Per the germline V gene, CDR1 is KGHSH and CDR2 is LQKENI. The CDR3 sequence is CASSPGDTGLTF. CDR3 DNA sequence: TGTGCCAGCTCACCCGGCGACACCGGTTTAACCTTC. The full variable domain, its missing parts supplied by reference TRBV18 and TRBJ1-2, is NAGVMQNPRHLVRRRGQEARLRCSPMKGHSHVYWYRQLPEEGLKFMVYLQKENIIDESGMPKERFSAEFPKEGPSILRIQQVVRGDSAAYFCASSPGDTGLTFGSGTRLTVV.

This clone occurred once. This rearrangement joins TRBV19 to TRBJ1-1; 8 nucleotides agree with TRBD1. V dropped 3 bases and J dropped 6; count of bases not matched to a gene: 9. The germline V gene has CDR1 LNHDA and CDR2 SQIVND (reference sequence). CDR3 size: 15 residues. The CDR3 here is CASSIPDRVRAEAFF. CDR3 DNA sequence: TGTGCCAGTAGTATTCCGGACAGGGTAAGGGCTGAAGCTTTCTTT.

This chain links TRBV6-5 with TRBJ2-5; D assignment may be TRBD1 or TRBD2 (5 bases each). The CDR3 is made up of 14 amino acids. Trimming pared 2 bases from V and 4 bases from J, leaving 11 bases between. The V gene's germline CDR1 is MNHEY and CDR2 SVGAGI. CDR3 nucleotide sequence: TGTGCCAGCAGTTACAGGGGTGGGAGAGAGACCCAGTACTTC. It specifies CASSYRGGRETQYF.

For the CDR3, the DNA is TGTGCCAGCAGCCCCGGGACAGGAGGGGGTGAAAAACTGTTTTTT. Its translation: CASSPGTGGGEKLFF. The V gene is TRBV7-2, the J gene TRBJ1-4; TRBD1 matches at 8 bases. V was clipped by 5 bases and J by 7 bases; unmatched bases: 9. Germline values: CDR1 SGHTA, CDR2 FQGNSA. This CDR3 has 15 residues. Using reference TRBV7-2 and TRBJ1-4 for the parts outside the CDR3, the full variable domain is GAGVSQSPSNKVTEKGKDVELRCDPISGHTALYWYRQSLGQGLEFLIYFQGNSAPDKSGLPSDRFSAERTGGSVSTLTIQRTQQEDSAVYLCASSPGTGGGEKLFFGSGTQLSVL.

The V call is TRBV5-1, the J call TRBJ2-7; D tentatively fits TRBD1 or TRBD2 (5 bases each). The CDR3 totals 15 residues. Between the trimmed V and J ends, which lost 6 bases and 0 bases, there was a span of 16 bases. Germline CDR1 and CDR2: SGHRS and YFSETQ. This CDR3 is CASKSGTASSYEQYF. For the CDR3, the DNA is TGCGCCAGCAAATCCGGGACGGCTAGCTCCTACGAGCAGTACTTC.

This clone has a single count. The chain has TRBV6-1 and TRBJ1-5; maybe TRBD1 (5 bases). Germline lookup yields CDR1 MNHNS and CDR2 SASEGT. The CDR3 contains 14 residues. With 4 bases removed from V and 1 base from J, the gap between germline ends came to 8 bases. The CDR3 is CASSGWGSNQPQHF. CDR3 in DNA: TGTGCCAGCAGTGGATGGGGGAGCAATCAGCCCCAGCATTTT.

This chain uses TRBV11-2 with TRBJ1-5; D call uncertain. Germline V gene lookup returns CDR1 SGHAT and CDR2 FQNNGV. The CDR3 totals 15 residues. The germline V and J ends were trimmed by 4 bases and 4 bases, with 14 bases remaining between them. CDR3 amino acids: CASSSGLRQNQPQHF. CDR3 nucleotide sequence: TGTGCCAGCAGCTCTGGGCTAAGACAAAATCAGCCCCAGCATTTT.

The rearrangement uses TRBV9 and TRBJ2-6; D is unresolved. V shed 1 base and J shed 4 bases, with 3 bases lying between them. CDR3 size: 13 residues. Germline V gene lookup returns CDR1 SGDLS and CDR2 YYNGEE. The CDR3: CASSVPGANVLTF. The CDR3 DNA reads as TGTGCCAGCAGCGTACCCGGGGCCAACGTCCTGACTTTC.

This clone appeared once. The V gene is TRBV9, the J gene TRBJ1-3; D gene unclear. Germline loops: CDR1 SGDLS, CDR2 YYNGEE. Trimming stripped 0 bases from V and 2 bases from J, with 6 bases between. The CDR3 totals 14 residues. The CDR3 is CASSVEGTGNTIYF. Written as DNA, the CDR3 is TGTGCCAGCAGCGTAGAAGGGACTGGAAACACCATATATTTT.

The rearrangement links TRBV2 to TRBJ1-1; D is possibly TRBD1 (5 bases). Germline V lookup: CDR1 SNHLY, CDR2 FYNNEI. This CDR3 is built from 15 residues. V lost 7 bases and J lost 0, with 15 bases in between. The CDR3 is CASKHYGTVNTEAFF. For the CDR3, the DNA is TGTGCCAGCAAACATTACGGGACGGTGAACACTGAAGCTTTCTTT. The whole variable domain, remainder taken from reference TRBV2 and TRBJ1-1, is EPEVTQTPSHQVTQMGQEVILRCVPISNHLYFYWYRQILGQKVEFLVSFYNNEISEKSEIFDDQFSVERPDGSNFTLKIRSTKLEDSAMYFCASKHYGTVNTEAFFGQGTRLTVV.

The genes are TRBV5-8 and TRBJ1-5, with D possibly matching TRBD1 (5 bases). V shed 0 bases and J shed 2 bases, with 9 bases lying between them. The CDR3 loop spans 15 amino acids. Germline-derived CDR1 and CDR2 are SGHTS and YDEGEE. DNA for the CDR3: TGTGCCAGCAGCTTGGGAGGGACGGGCAATCAGCCCCAGCATTTT. The encoded protein is CASSLGGTGNQPQHF. Full variable domain (missing parts from reference TRBV5-8 and TRBJ1-5): EAGVTQSPTHLIKTRGQQATLRCSPISGHTSVYWYQQALGLGLQFLLWYDEGEERNRGNFPPRFSGRQFPNYSSELNVNALELEDSALYLCASSLGGTGNQPQHFGDGTRLSIL.

V usage is TRBV7-2 and J usage is TRBJ1-2; D remains unclear. The germline V gene encodes CDR1 SGHTA and CDR2 FQGNSA. The CDR3 extends over 15 amino acids. Trimming took 6 bases from V and 3 from J, leaving 17 bases between them. The chain's CDR3 is CASSLRGSLYYGYTF. The CDR3 DNA sequence: TGTGCCAGCAGTTTGCGCGGGTCACTCTACTATGGCTACACCTTC.

The chain links TRBV4-3 to TRBJ2-3; 11 nucleotides agree with TRBD2. In germline, CDR1 is LGHNA, CDR2 YSLEER. V lost 4 bases, J lost 1 base, and 4 bases stayed unmatched. This CDR3 has 16 residues. The CDR3 DNA sequence: TGCGCCAGCAGCCCAACTAGCGGGGGCCGCACAGATACGCAGTATTTT. Translation: CASSPTSGGRTDTQYF.